The 22 T cell receptor beta chains presented below share a single source sample, sequenced in a study of CD8 T cells in Susac syndrome. Random hexamers primed reverse transcription of roughly 0.45 to 1 ug RNA. TCRdb re-analysed the immunoSEQ multiplex PCR reads in MiXCR, keeping a single row per CDR3 protein. Of about 85,000 distinct CDR3 sequences listed, roughly 94% are singletons. Sequencing used CD8+ T cells from PBMCs. The receptors come from a human donor with Susac syndrome.

This chain uses TRBV12-3 or TRBV12-4 with TRBJ2-3; TRBD2 agrees at 7 bases. V shed 3 bases, J shed 4 bases, and the junction held 4 bases outside the gene matches. The CDR3 totals 14 residues. The DNA of the CDR3 is TGTGCCAGCAGTTTTCTCGCGGGAGCAGATACGCAGTATTTT. It encodes CASSFLAGADTQYF.

The CDR3: CASSLGQGNEQYF. The CDR3 nucleotides are TGTGCCAGCAGTTTAGGACAGGGGAACGAGCAGTACTTC. The rearrangement links TRBV27 to TRBJ2-7; 9 bases line up with TRBD1. CDR1 MNHEY and CDR2 SMNVEV come from the germline V gene (reference sequence). With V trimmed by 2 bases and J by 5 bases, 1 base remained unmatched. The CDR3 length is 13 residues.

The J gene is TRBJ2-7, the V gene TRBV19, with a possible D match to TRBD2 (6 bases). CDR3 length equals 13 residues. Per the germline V gene, CDR1 is LNHDA and CDR2 is SQIVND (reference sequence). Trimming took 5 bases from V and 6 from J, leaving 14 bases between them. The CDR3 coding sequence is TGTGCCAGTAGTTCCGGGACTGCCGCCGAGCAGTACTTC. It is translated as CASSSGTAAEQYF.

V and J are TRBV2 and TRBJ2-1; D possibly corresponds to TRBD2 (5 bases). V lost 4 bases, J lost 7 bases, and 14 bases lay in between. Per germline, CDR1 SNHLY and CDR2 FYNNEI. CDR3 length: 14 amino acids. Written as DNA, the CDR3 is TGTGCCAGCAGTGCCGGACTGGCTGGGAATGAGCAGTTCTTC. Amino acid sequence: CASSAGLAGNEQFF.

The chain uses TRBV5-6 and TRBJ1-1; D uncertain. Germline V gene sequence: CDR1 SGHDT, CDR2 YYEEEE. The CDR3 spans 14 residues. V was pared by 1 base and J by 6 bases, with 13 bases between. CDR3 protein: CASSLLGRSAEAFF. DNA for the CDR3: TGTGCCAGCAGCTTGTTGGGGAGGTCGGCTGAAGCTTTCTTT.

The chain is built from TRBV29-1 and TRBJ2-3; TRBD1 is a possible D gene (5 bases). CDR3 length: 15 amino acids. V was clipped by 6 bases and J by 0 bases, with 16 bases between them. In germline, CDR1 is SQVTM, CDR2 ANQGSEA. The CDR3 region has the DNA TGCAGCGTAGAGCCGACAGACACTAGCACAGATACGCAGTATTTT. It specifies CSVEPTDTSTDTQYF.

V is TRBV24-1 and J is TRBJ2-3; unclear D gene. CDR3 size: 14 residues. Germline V CDR1 and CDR2: KGHDR, SFDVKD. Trimming took 4 bases from V and 2 from J, leaving 9 bases between them. The CDR3 nucleotides read TGTGCCACCAGTGACCTCAAGACCACAGATACGCAGTATTTT. Its translation is CATSDLKTTDTQYF.

The gene calls are TRBV5-1 and TRBJ2-6; 7 nucleotides align to TRBD1. V was pared by 5 bases and J by 2 bases, with 10 bases of the junction left unmatched. The CDR3 covers 17 residues. Germline lookup yields CDR1 SGHRS and CDR2 YFSETQ. The CDR3 DNA sequence: TGCGCCAGCAGTTCCCTTGGACAGGACACTGGGGCCAACGTCCTGACTTTC. Translation gives CASSSLGQDTGANVLTF.

This clonotype was detected once. The chain links TRBV20-1 to TRBJ2-7, with D hard to call. Deletions cut 0 bases from V and 7 bases from J, with 13 bases between. The CDR3 loop spans 13 amino acids. Looked up from germline, CDR1 is DFQATT and CDR2 is SNEGSKA (reference sequence). DNA for the CDR3: TGCAGTGCTAGAGATCCGTTAGTGATGGAGCAGTACTTC. It is translated as CSARDPLVMEQYF.

The V gene is TRBV25-1, the J gene TRBJ2-1, with TRBD2 as a possible D gene (6 bases). V was cut by 4 bases and J by 4 bases, with 17 bases left in between. Looked up from germline, CDR1 is MGHDK and CDR2 is SYGVNS. This CDR3 spans 16 amino acids. CDR3 DNA sequence: TGTGCCAGCAGTGCCCGAACGGTAGCGGAGTACAATGAGCAGTTCTTC. Encoded protein: CASSARTVAEYNEQFF. The whole variable domain, filled in from reference TRBV25-1 and TRBJ2-1, reads EADIYQTPRYLVIGTGKKITLECSQTMGHDKMYWYQQDPGMELHLIHYSYGVNSTEKGDLSSESTVSRIRTEHFPLTLESARPSHTSQYLCASSARTVAEYNEQFFGPGTRLTVL.

CDR3 residues: CSAREGLAGADTQYF. In DNA, the CDR3 is TGCAGTGCTAGAGAAGGGCTAGCGGGAGCAGATACGCAGTATTTT. The chain couples TRBV20-1 to TRBJ2-3; 10 positions match TRBD2. The V and J ends lost 0 bases and 4 bases, in that order; junction bases with no gene match: 4. CDR3 length equals 15 residues. Looked up from germline, CDR1 is DFQATT and CDR2 is SNEGSKA (reference sequence).

The rearrangement joins TRBV7-2 to TRBJ1-2, with no clear D. V shed 5 bases and J shed 1 base, with 20 bases lying between them. This CDR3 is 17 amino acids long. The V gene's germline CDR1 is SGHTA and CDR2 FQGNSA. CDR3 nucleotides: TGTGCCAGCAGCGGCCACAGTAGTCGGTCTCTTAACTATGGCTACACCTTC. Amino acid sequence: CASSGHSSRSLNYGYTF.

The gene calls are TRBV19 and TRBJ2-1; TRBD1 matches 7 bases. After removal of 5 bases from V and 5 bases from J, the junction contained 3 bases not matched to a gene. This CDR3 is built from 13 residues. Looked up from germline, CDR1 is LNHDA and CDR2 is SQIVND (reference sequence). Written as DNA, the CDR3 is TGTGCCAGTAGTGGCACAGGGGACAATGAGCAGTTCTTC. Translated, it gives CASSGTGDNEQFF.

The chain couples TRBV30 to TRBJ2-7; 9 bases fit TRBD1. This CDR3 spans 15 amino acids. Germline V gives CDR1 GTSNPN, CDR2 SVGIG (reference sequence). V trimming: 4 bases; J trimming: 5 bases; junction bases outside the gene matches: 12. CDR3 bases: TGTGCCTGGACAGCAGACGGGACAGGGTACCACGAGCAGTACTTC. This gives the protein CAWTADGTGYHEQYF.

The CDR3 DNA reads TGTGCCAGCAGCCAAGACTGGGCTGAGCAGTTCTTC. It specifies CASSQDWAEQFF. The V gene is TRBV14, the J gene TRBJ2-1, with D hard to call. Trimming shortened V by 0 bases and J by 9 bases, and 6 bases separated the two germline ends. Germline loops: CDR1 SGHDN, CDR2 FVKESK. This CDR3 is 12 amino acids long.

This clonotype was seen just once. The chain couples TRBV27 to TRBJ1-1; D gene unclear. Germline V gene data show CDR1 as MNHEY and CDR2 as SMNVEV (reference sequence). The CDR3 sequence is 16 residues long. Trimming took 10 bases from V and 7 from J, leaving 28 bases between them. The CDR3 sequence is CATSGVPPGPRSEAFF. The CDR3 coding sequence is TGTGCCACCTCCGGGGTCCCTCCAGGCCCTCGGAGTGAAGCTTTCTTT.

The V and J genes are TRBV5-1 and TRBJ2-7, with a tentative D call TRBD1 (6 bases). Trimming removed 2 bases at V and 1 base at J, with 13 bases between. This CDR3 is 15 amino acids long. CDR1 and CDR2 from the germline V gene are SGHRS and YFSETQ. The CDR3 bases are TGCGCCAGCAGCTTTTCCCTTCAGGGGTCCTACGAGCAGTACTTC. This sequence encodes CASSFSLQGSYEQYF.

This chain connects TRBV5-1 to TRBJ2-5, with unresolved D. Trimming cost V 4 bases and J 0 bases, with 13 bases left between them. Germline CDR1 reads SGHRS; CDR2 reads YFSETQ. The CDR3 has 15 residues. The CDR3 DNA is TGCGCCAGCAGCAAGGTCCTAGGGTACCAAGAGACCCAGTACTTC. It is translated as CASSKVLGYQETQYF. Using reference TRBV5-1 and TRBJ2-5 for the parts outside the CDR3, the full variable domain is KAGVTQTPRYLIKTRGQQVTLSCSPISGHRSVSWYQQTPGQGLQFLFEYFSETQRNKGNFPGRFSGRQFSNSRSEMNVSTLELGDSALYLCASSKVLGYQETQYFGPGTRLLVL.

J is TRBJ1-2 and V is TRBV29-1; no reliable D call. Trimming removed 2 bases from V and 2 bases from J, with 9 bases in between. The CDR3 extends over 13 amino acids. In germline, CDR1 is SQVTM, CDR2 ANQGSEA. The CDR3 region is CSVENPANYGYTF. CDR3 DNA: TGCAGCGTTGAAAACCCAGCGAACTATGGCTACACCTTC. The full variable domain, rest sourced from reference TRBV29-1 and TRBJ1-2, is SAVISQKPSRDICQRGTSLTIQCQVDSQVTMMFWYRQQPGQSLTLIATANQGSEATYESGFVIDKFPISRPNLTFSTLTVSNMSPEDSSIYLCSVENPANYGYTFGSGTRLTVV.

This chain links TRBV2 with TRBJ2-7, with TRBD2 matching over 8 bases. Germline V gives CDR1 SNHLY, CDR2 FYNNEI. V lost 8 bases to trimming and J lost 6 bases; unmatched junction nucleotides: 6. CDR3 length: 12 amino acids. In nucleotides, the CDR3 is TGTGCCAGCGACGGGGGGGAACGCGAGCAGTACTTC. Residues: CASDGGEREQYF.

The rearrangement links TRBV28 to TRBJ2-7, with D possibly TRBD1 on 5 matching bases. The CDR3 has 11 residues. The germline V gene encodes CDR1 MDHEN and CDR2 SYDVKM. Trimming left V 8 bases short and J 7 bases short, with 12 bases between. DNA of the CDR3: TGTGCCAGCCTCAGGGCGAGAGAGCAGTACTTC. It yields the protein CASLRAREQYF.

The DNA of the CDR3 is TGTGCCAGCAGTCTTGACAGGGGGTACGGACAGCCCCAGCATTTT. Residues: CASSLDRGYGQPQHF. The J gene is TRBJ1-5, the V gene TRBV27, with 9 bases fitting TRBD1. The V segment lost 5 bases and the J segment 7 bases; nucleotides outside the gene matches: 9. This CDR3 spans 15 amino acids. Germline CDR1 is MNHEY and CDR2 is SMNVEV (reference sequence).